The following is a TCR beta chain sequence with its context. No cognate antigen has been identified for it. Qualities for individual bases were not recorded, and no much larger clone is one base off. The library was made by the immunoSEQ multiplex PCR assay. TCRdb retrieved this table from immuneACCESS and kept in-frame rearrangements only. Not all clones are present; in checked studies, unresolved V genes account for under half, and no reason is known for the remainder. The sample records about 170,000 clones, 91% of which are singletons. Jointly, the top ten make up more than 1.3% of the sample. This sample stems from a study of control samples from healthy donors and cancer patients (dated by TCRdb to the early 2020s). This receptor was taken from a woman aged 25 to 39 in good health. The source material was blood.

The nucleotide sequence reads as follows: TGTGCCAGCAGTGAACTTGGGTCTGGAAACACCATATATTTT. Its translation is CASSELGSGNTIYF. The chain employs TRBV2 and TRBJ1-3; no D segment can be confidently identified. V and J lose 2 bases and 1 base, and a span of 6 bases separates them. The CDR3 holds 14 amino acids from the cysteine to the phenylalanine. Just CDR3 DNA is preserved here, 42 bases in frame from base 1. CDR1 and CDR2 were assigned from the germline V gene as SNHLY and FYNNEI.